This T cell receptor beta chain was obtained from a study of shared clonotypes between healthy human individuals. General observations from the study: The study generally estimated greater richness for naive than memory subsets.

Adult Caucasians living in Nashville, Tennessee made up all of the donors. CD4+ cells yielded CD45RA+ naive and CD45RA-negative memory subsets. Sequencing used immunoSEQ multiplex PCR; TCRdb keeps in-frame clones, though not all of them. The sample holds about 2.4 million clones, over 85% seen once. A word on this clone: The antigen is undetermined.

Sequenced: naive CD4+ T cells from PBMCs. Subset specified: CD45RA+ positively selected. The receptor's source is a young man in good health. Some clones in this sample may be carry-over from other donors' samples.

As DNA, the CDR3 is TGTGCCAGCTCGACAGGGACCTACGAGCAGTACTTC. Translating it yields CASSTGTYEQYF. The V gene is TRBV19, the J gene TRBJ2-7; 7 positions agree with TRBD1. Germline lookup yields CDR1 LNHDA and CDR2 SQIVND (reference sequence). The CDR3 consists of 12 residues. Trimming removed 9 bases from V and 2 bases from J; junction bases left unmatched: 4.